This T cell receptor (beta chain) derives from a study of cytomegalovirus exposure and HLA in healthy donors. Turning to the study itself: The roughly 120 validation repertoires matched the approximately 700 first-cohort repertoires in platform, a later analysis reported.

Findings and limits, study-wide: Altogether, 150 or so TCR beta chains were recorded as cytomegalovirus-associated. It was reported that the classifier diagnosed cytomegalovirus status with high specificity and sensitivity in both the original and validation cohorts. In vitro work confirmed that a few CMV-associated chains recognize CMV antigens.

Assay: immunoSEQ multiplex PCR; the TCRdb copy retains only in-frame clones and omits some. The table includes about 110,000 clones, around 87% detected once. Remarks on this clone: As yet, its antigen is unknown. At one boundary the junction diverges from the germline segment, which might be a read error.

The receptor was derived from a woman aged 25-40 years in good health and CMV-seropositive. The sequencing input was PBMCs.

The chain's CDR3 is CASTYTGLVSHEQYF. The CDR3, as DNA: TGTGCCAGCACCTACACCGGACTAGTCTCCCACGAGCAGTACTTC. The chain recombines TRBV28 with TRBJ2-7; TRBD2 agrees at 7 bases. The CDR3 runs to 15 residues. CDR1 is MDHEN, CDR2 SYDVKM, per germline.